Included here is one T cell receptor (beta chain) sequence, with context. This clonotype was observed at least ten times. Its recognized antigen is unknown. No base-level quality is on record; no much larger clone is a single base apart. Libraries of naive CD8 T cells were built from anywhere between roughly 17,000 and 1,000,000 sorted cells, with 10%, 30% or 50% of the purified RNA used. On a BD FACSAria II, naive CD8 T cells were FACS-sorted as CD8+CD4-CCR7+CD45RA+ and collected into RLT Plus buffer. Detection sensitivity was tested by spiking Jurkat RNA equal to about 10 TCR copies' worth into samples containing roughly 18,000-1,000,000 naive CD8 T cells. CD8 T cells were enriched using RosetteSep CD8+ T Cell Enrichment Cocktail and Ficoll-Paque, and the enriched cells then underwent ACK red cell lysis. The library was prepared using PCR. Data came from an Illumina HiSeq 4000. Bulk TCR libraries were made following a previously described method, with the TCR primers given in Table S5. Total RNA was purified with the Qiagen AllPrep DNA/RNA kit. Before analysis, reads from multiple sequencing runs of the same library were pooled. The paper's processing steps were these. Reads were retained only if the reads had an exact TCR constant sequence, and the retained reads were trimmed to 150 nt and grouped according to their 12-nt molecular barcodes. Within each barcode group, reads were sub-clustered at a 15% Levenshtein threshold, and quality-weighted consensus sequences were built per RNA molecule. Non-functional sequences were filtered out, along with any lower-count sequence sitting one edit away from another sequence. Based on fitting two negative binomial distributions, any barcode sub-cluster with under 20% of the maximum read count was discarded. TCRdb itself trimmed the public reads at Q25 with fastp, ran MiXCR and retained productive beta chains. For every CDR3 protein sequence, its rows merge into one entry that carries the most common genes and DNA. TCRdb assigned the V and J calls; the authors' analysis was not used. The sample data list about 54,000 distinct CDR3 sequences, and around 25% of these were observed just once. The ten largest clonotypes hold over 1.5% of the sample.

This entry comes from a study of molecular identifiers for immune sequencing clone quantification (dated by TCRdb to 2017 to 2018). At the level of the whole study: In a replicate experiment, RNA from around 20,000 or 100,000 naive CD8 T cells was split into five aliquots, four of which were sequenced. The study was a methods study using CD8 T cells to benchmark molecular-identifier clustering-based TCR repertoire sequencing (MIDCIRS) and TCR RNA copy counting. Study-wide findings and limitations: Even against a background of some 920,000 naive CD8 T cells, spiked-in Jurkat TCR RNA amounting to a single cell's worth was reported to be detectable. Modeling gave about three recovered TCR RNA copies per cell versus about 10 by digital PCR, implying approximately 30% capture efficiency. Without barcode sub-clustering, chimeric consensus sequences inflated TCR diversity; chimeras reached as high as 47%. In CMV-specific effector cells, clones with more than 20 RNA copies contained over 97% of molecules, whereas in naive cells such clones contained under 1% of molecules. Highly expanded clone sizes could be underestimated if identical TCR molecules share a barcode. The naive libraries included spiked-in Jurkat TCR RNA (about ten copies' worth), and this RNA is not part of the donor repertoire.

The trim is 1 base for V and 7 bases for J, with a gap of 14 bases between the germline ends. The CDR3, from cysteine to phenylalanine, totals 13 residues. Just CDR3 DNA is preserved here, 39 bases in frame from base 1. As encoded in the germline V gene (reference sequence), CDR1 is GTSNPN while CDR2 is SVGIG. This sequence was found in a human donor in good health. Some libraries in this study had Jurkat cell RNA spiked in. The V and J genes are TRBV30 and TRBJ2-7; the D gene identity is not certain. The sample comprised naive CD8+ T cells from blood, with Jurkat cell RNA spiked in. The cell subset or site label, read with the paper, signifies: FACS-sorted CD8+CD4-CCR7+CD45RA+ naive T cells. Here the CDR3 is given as CAWSGLSLWEQYF. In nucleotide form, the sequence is TGTGCCTGGAGTGGTCTCAGTTTATGGGAGCAGTACTTC.